This entry features one TCR beta chain sequence. Its antigen is as yet unknown. The data were obtained in a study of cytomegalovirus exposure and HLA in healthy donors. Study conclusions and caveats: Researchers reported in a later analysis that a missense DCLRE1C variant was tied to TCR beta V- and J-gene trimming.

The PCR had 60 Vbeta and 13 Jbeta primers. Sequencing was performed with immunoSEQ multiplex PCR; in TCRdb, only in-frame clones are kept and a portion is missing. The table has roughly 130,000 clones, approximately 85% seen once. The source is a woman between 40 and 50 years old in good health and CMV-seronegative. The sequencing sample was made of PBMCs.

This CDR3 is CASSPGRPNQPQHF. In DNA, the CDR3 is TGCGCCAGCAGCCCAGGGCGGCCTAATCAGCCCCAGCATTTT. The rearrangement links TRBV5-1 to TRBJ1-5; TRBD1 is a possible D gene (5 bases). The CDR3 consists of 14 residues. V lost 4 bases to trimming and J lost 4 bases, with 12 bases between them. Germline CDR1 reads SGHRS; CDR2 reads YFSETQ.